The 18 T cell receptor beta chains in this list originate from one sample, sequenced in a study of blood T cell repertoires in COVID-19 (dated by TCRdb to the early 2020s). Library method: the immunoSEQ multiplex PCR assay. TCRdb stores this immuneACCESS table with in-frame sequences only. Part of the clones is absent; in the studies checked, under half of the shortfall reflects unresolved V genes, and no reason is known for the rest. The sample data list 450,000 or so clones, and about nine tenths of these were observed just once. In total, the top ten clones hold roughly 1.4% of the sample. The sample taken for sequencing was peripheral blood. The source of these receptors is a middle-aged woman with COVID-19, enrolled during active disease.

V and J are TRBV5-1 and TRBJ1-2; TRBD1 aligns across 7 bases. Germline V CDR1 and CDR2: SGHRS, YFSETQ. With V trimmed by 0 bases and J by 1 base, 6 bases remained unmatched. The CDR3 length is 16 residues. CDR3 sequence (DNA): TGCGCCAGCAGCTTGGGGCTACAGGGGATTAACTATGGCTACACCTTC. Its translation is CASSLGLQGINYGYTF. Together with reference TRBV5-1 and TRBJ1-2, the CDR3 gives the full variable domain: KAGVTQTPRYLIKTRGQQVTLSCSPISGHRSVSWYQQTPGQGLQFLFEYFSETQRNKGNFPGRFSGRQFSNSRSEMNVSTLELGDSALYLCASSLGLQGINYGYTFGSGTRLTVV.

The J gene is TRBJ2-7, the V gene TRBV20-1; no clear D. The CDR3 is 11 residues long. V dropped 3 bases and J dropped 5 bases, with 8 bases sitting between them. Germline loops: CDR1 DFQATT, CDR2 SNEGSKA (reference sequence). The CDR3 DNA sequence: TGCAGTGCTAGTTCTCCCGACGAGCAGTACTTC. This sequence encodes CSASSPDEQYF.

This chain joins TRBV5-1 and TRBJ2-3; tentative D call: TRBD1 (7 bases). Per germline, CDR1 SGHRS and CDR2 YFSETQ. The CDR3 is 15 residues long. Trimming took off 4 bases at V and 7 bases at J, with 19 bases between the two ends. The CDR3 spells CASSPRDSGGHTQYF. The DNA for the CDR3 is TGCGCCAGCAGCCCCCGGGACTCAGGGGGACATACGCAGTATTTT.

This chain links TRBV10-1 with TRBJ2-3, with D possibly TRBD2 on 5 matching bases. Germline V gene lookup returns CDR1 WNHNN and CDR2 SYGVQD (reference sequence). This CDR3 has 15 amino acids. V was pared by 7 bases and J by 0 bases, with 14 bases between. The DNA for the CDR3 is TGCGCCAGCAACAAAAAGAGGGCGAGCACAGATACGCAGTATTTT. Amino acids: CASNKKRASTDTQYF.

The V and J genes are TRBV29-1 and TRBJ1-1; D might be TRBD1 (6 bases). CDR1 and CDR2 (germline): SQVTM, ANQGSEA. The CDR3 spans 12 residues. Trimming took off 8 bases at V and 9 bases at J, with 19 bases between the two ends. CDR3 protein: CSLWTAEGKAFF. The CDR3 region has the DNA TGCAGCCTTTGGACAGCAGAGGGGAAAGCTTTCTTT.

V and J are TRBV9 and TRBJ1-2; D is ambiguous. Looked up from germline, CDR1 is SGDLS and CDR2 is YYNGEE. Trimming pared 3 bases from V and 5 bases from J, leaving 11 bases between. This CDR3 comprises 13 residues. The CDR3 spells CASSGPVSYGYTF. As DNA, the CDR3 is TGTGCCAGCAGCGGTCCAGTCTCGTATGGCTACACCTTC.

V usage is TRBV27 and J usage is TRBJ1-5; D not resolved. The germline V gene encodes CDR1 MNHEY and CDR2 SMNVEV (reference sequence). Trimming pared 5 bases from V and 9 bases from J, leaving 14 bases between. This CDR3 region has 13 residues. For the CDR3, the DNA is TGTGCCAGCAGTCTGGCATCCGATGGGCCCCAGCATTTT. Translating it yields CASSLASDGPQHF.

The rearrangement uses TRBV6-2 or TRBV6-3 and TRBJ1-5; possibly TRBD1 for D (6 bases). Per germline, CDR1 MNHEY and CDR2 SVGEGT. This CDR3 has 15 amino acids. With 6 bases removed from V and 9 bases from J, the gap between germline ends came to 21 bases. For the CDR3, the DNA is TGTGCCAGCAGCCAGAGGACAGCCCCCGTGATGCCCCAGCATTTT. Translated: CASSQRTAPVMPQHF.

The chain combines TRBV6-2 or TRBV6-3 with TRBJ1-1; D not resolved. CDR1 and CDR2 (germline): MNHEY, SVGEGT. Trimming pared 4 bases from V and 5 bases from J, leaving 14 bases between. The CDR3 runs 14 residues. DNA for the CDR3: TGTGCCAGCAGTTTCACATCTCCGAGGACTGAAGCTTTCTTT. Residues: CASSFTSPRTEAFF.

J is TRBJ1-6 and V is TRBV11-1; D gene uncertain. The CDR3 totals 16 residues. Trimming cost V 5 bases and J 4 bases, with 15 bases left between them. Germline V gene sequence: CDR1 SGHAT, CDR2 FQDESV (reference sequence). The DNA of the CDR3 is TGTGCCAGCAGCGACTGGGAGAATCCGTATAATTCACCCCTCCACTTT. Protein product: CASSDWENPYNSPLHF.

V usage is TRBV6-4 and J usage is TRBJ2-1, with 9 bases lining up with TRBD2. The V gene's germline CDR1 is MRHNA and CDR2 SNTAGT. The length of the CDR3 is 14 residues. Trimming took 3 bases from V and 5 from J; bases not matched to a gene: 2. The CDR3 is CASSESSGNNEQFF. CDR3 DNA sequence: TGTGCCAGCAGTGAGTCTAGCGGGAACAATGAGCAGTTCTTC.

The chain is built from TRBV7-9 and TRBJ2-7, with 7 nucleotides matching TRBD1. V shed 3 bases and J 2 bases; nucleotides not matched to a gene: 7. This CDR3 is built from 15 residues. Germline CDR1 is SEHNR and CDR2 is FQNEAQ (reference sequence). CDR3 in DNA: TGTGCCAGCAGCTTTCCGACAGGGAACACCTACGAGCAGTACTTC. Protein sequence: CASSFPTGNTYEQYF.

The chain recombines TRBV29-1 with TRBJ2-3; D is unclear. Trimming stripped 4 bases from V and 4 bases from J, with 21 bases between. The germline V gene has CDR1 SQVTM and CDR2 ANQGSEA. CDR3 length: 16 residues. As DNA, the CDR3 is TGCAGCGTTGTAGTATCCGCCGTACCTCCCGCAGATACGCAGTATTTT. The encoded protein is CSVVVSAVPPADTQYF.

The chain has TRBV4-1 and TRBJ1-5, with D maybe TRBD1 (6 bases). Germline-derived CDR1 and CDR2 are MGHRA and YSYEKL. This CDR3 spans 13 amino acids. Trimming shortened V by 4 bases and J by 5 bases, and 9 bases separated the two germline ends. CDR3 coding DNA: TGCGCCAGCAGCCTGGACAGCGATCAGCCCCAGCATTTT. As protein: CASSLDSDQPQHF.

There are a few counts of this clone. The same CDR3 can be traced to other DNA sequences in this sample. V usage is TRBV7-3 and J usage is TRBJ2-7, with 8 bases identical to TRBD1. The V and J ends lost 5 bases and 1 base, in that order; junction bases with no gene match: 1. The CDR3 covers 13 residues. Germline V gene data show CDR1 as SGHTA and CDR2 as FQGTGA. This CDR3 reads CASSRQGSYEQYF. The CDR3 nucleotides are TGTGCCAGCAGCAGACAGGGGTCCTACGAGCAGTACTTC.

The gene calls are TRBV5-4 and TRBJ1-2; the match to TRBD1 covers 7 bases. The trim removed 3 bases at V and 4 bases at J, leaving 6 bases unmatched. The CDR3 is 14 amino acids. The V gene's germline CDR1 is SGHNT and CDR2 YYREEE (reference sequence). The DNA of the CDR3 is TGTGCCAGCAGCTCACCGGGACAGATCTATGGCTACACCTTC. This gives the protein CASSSPGQIYGYTF.

V gene TRBV27 combines with J gene TRBJ1-6; TRBD1 aligns across 7 bases. Trimming at V came to 5 bases and at J to 7 bases, leaving 11 bases not matched to a gene. The germline gives CDR1 MNHEY, CDR2 SMNVEV (reference sequence). This CDR3 is built from 16 residues. CDR3: CASSLFSGGNNSPLHF. CDR3 DNA sequence: TGTGCCAGCAGTCTCTTCTCAGGGGGGAACAATTCACCCCTCCACTTT.

The chain is built from TRBV12-3 or TRBV12-4 and TRBJ1-6, with D unclear. This CDR3 has 13 residues. The ends were cut back, 6 bases at V and 9 bases at J, with 12 bases in the middle. CDR3 residues: CASRPRAVSPLHF. The CDR3 DNA is TGTGCCAGCAGACCCCGAGCCGTTTCACCCCTCCACTTT.